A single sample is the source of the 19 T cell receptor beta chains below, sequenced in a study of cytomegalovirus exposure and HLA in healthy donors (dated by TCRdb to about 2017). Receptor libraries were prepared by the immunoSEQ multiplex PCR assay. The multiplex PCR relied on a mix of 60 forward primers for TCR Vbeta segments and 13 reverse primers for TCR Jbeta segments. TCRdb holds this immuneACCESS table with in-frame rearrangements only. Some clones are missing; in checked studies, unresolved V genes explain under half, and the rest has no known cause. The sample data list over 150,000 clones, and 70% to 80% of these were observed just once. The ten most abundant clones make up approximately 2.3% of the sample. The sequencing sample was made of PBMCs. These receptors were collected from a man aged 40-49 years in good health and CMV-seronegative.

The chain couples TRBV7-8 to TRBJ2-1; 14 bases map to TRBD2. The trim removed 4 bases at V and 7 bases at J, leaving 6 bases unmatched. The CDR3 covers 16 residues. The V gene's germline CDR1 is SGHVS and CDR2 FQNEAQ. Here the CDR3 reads CASSSGLAGVGNEQFF. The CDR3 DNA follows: TGTGCCAGCAGCTCGGGACTAGCGGGAGTGGGTAATGAGCAGTTCTTC.

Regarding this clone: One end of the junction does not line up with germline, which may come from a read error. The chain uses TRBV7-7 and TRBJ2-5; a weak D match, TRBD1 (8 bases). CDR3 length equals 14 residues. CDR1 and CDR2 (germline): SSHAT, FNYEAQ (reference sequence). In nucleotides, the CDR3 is TGTGCTAGCAGCGCACAGGGGGGGGAAGAGACCCAGTACTTC. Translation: CASSAQGGEETQYF.

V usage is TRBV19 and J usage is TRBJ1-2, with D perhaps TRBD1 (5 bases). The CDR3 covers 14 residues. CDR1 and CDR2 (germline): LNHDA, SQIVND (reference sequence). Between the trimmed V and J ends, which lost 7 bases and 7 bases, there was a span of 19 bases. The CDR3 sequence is CASTLLRGISGYTF. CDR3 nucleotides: TGTGCCAGTACTCTTCTGCGGGGGATTTCTGGCTACACCTTC.

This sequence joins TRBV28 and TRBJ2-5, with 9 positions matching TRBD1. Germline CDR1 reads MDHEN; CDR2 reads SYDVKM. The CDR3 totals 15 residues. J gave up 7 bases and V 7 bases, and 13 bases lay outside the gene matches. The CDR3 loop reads CASTGQTGGGRTQYF. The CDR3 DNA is TGTGCCAGCACCGGGCAGACAGGGGGGGGAAGGACCCAGTACTTC. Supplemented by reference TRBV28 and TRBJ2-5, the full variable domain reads DVKVTQSSRYLVKRTGEKVFLECVQDMDHENMFWYRQDPGLGLRLIYFSYDVKMKEKGDIPEGYSVSREKKERFSLILESASTNQTSMYLCASTGQTGGGRTQYFGPGTRLLVL.

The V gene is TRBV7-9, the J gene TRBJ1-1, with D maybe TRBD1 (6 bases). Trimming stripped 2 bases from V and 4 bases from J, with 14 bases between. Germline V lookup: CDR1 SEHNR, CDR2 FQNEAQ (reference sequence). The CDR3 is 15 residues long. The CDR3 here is CASSLPQGVFTEAFF. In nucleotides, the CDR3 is TGTGCCAGCAGCTTACCACAGGGCGTCTTCACTGAAGCTTTCTTT.

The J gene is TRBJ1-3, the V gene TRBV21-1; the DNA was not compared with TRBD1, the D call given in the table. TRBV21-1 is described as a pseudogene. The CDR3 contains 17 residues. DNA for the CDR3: TGTGCCAGCACCCCGGTCAGCAGGGCTTACTCTGGAAACACCATATATTTT. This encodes CASTPVSRAYSGNTIYF.

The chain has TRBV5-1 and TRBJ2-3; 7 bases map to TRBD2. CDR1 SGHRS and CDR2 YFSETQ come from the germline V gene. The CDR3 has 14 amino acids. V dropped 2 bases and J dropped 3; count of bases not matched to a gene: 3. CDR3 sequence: CASSFGGSTDTQYF. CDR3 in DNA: TGCGCCAGCAGCTTCGGCGGGAGTACAGATACGCAGTATTTT. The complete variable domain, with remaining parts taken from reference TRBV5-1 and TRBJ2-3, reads KAGVTQTPRYLIKTRGQQVTLSCSPISGHRSVSWYQQTPGQGLQFLFEYFSETQRNKGNFPGRFSGRQFSNSRSEMNVSTLELGDSALYLCASSFGGSTDTQYFGPGTRLTVL.

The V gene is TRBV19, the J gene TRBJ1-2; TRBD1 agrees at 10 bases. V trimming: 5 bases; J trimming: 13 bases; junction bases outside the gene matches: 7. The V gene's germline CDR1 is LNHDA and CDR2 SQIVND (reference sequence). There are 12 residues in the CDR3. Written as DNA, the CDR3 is TGTGCCAGTAGTTTGCGACAGGGGGCGGCCACCTTC. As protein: CASSLRQGAATF. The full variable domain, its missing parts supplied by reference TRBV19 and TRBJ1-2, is DGGITQSPKYLFRKEGQNVTLSCEQNLNHDAMYWYRQDPGQGLRLIYYSQIVNDFQKGDIAEGYSVSREKKESFPLTVTSAQKNPTAFYLCASSLRQGAATFGSGTRLTVV.

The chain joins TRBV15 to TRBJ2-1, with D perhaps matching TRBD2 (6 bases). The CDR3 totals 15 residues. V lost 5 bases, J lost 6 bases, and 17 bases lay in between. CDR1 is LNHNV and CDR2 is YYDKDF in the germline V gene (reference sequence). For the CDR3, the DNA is TGTGCCACCAGCGCGGGGCTAGCGCTTGCCAATGAGCAGTTCTTC. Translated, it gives CATSAGLALANEQFF.

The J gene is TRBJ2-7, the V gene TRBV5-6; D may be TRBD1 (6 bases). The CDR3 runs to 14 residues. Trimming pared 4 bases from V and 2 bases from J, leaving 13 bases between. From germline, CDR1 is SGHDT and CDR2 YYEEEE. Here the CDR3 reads CASSQIRGAYEQYF. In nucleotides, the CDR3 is TGTGCCAGCAGCCAGATCAGGGGAGCCTACGAGCAGTACTTC.

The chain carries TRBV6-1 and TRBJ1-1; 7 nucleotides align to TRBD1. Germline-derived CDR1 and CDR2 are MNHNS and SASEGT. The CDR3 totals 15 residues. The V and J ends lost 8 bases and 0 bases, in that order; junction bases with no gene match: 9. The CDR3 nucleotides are TGTGCCAGCGCGGGACAGCCAGTTATGAACACTGAAGCTTTCTTT. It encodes CASAGQPVMNTEAFF.

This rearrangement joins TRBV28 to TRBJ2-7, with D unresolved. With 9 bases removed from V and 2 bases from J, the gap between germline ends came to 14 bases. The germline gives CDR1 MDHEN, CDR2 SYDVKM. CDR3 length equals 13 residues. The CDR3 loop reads CASQVTATYEQYF. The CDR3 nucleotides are TGTGCCAGTCAGGTTACCGCAACCTACGAGCAGTACTTC.

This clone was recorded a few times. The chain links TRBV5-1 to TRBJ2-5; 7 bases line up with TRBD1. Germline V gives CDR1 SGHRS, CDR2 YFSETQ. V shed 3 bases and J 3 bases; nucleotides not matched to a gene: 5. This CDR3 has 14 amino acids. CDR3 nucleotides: TGCGCCAGCAGCTGGGACAGTACCGAAGAGACCCAGTACTTC. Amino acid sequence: CASSWDSTEETQYF.

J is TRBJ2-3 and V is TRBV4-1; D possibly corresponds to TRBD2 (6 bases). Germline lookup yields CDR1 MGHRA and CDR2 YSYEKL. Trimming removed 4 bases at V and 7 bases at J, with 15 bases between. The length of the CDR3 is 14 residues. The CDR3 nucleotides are TGCGCCAGCAGCCGCGGGACCATGGGAAATACGCAGTATTTT. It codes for CASSRGTMGNTQYF.

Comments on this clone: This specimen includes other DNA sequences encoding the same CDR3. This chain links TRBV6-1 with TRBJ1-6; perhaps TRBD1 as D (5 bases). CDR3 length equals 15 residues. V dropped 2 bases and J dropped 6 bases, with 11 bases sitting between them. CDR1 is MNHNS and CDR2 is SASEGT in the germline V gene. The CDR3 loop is CASSELGQGNSPLHF. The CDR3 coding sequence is TGTGCCAGCAGTGAACTGGGGCAGGGTAATTCACCCCTCCACTTT.

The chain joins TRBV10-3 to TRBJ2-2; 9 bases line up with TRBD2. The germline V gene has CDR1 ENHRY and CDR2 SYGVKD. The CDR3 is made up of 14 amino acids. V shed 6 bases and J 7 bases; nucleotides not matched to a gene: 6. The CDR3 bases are TGTGCCATCAGCGTCGAGACTAGCGGCGGGGAGCTGTTTTTT. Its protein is CAISVETSGGELFF.

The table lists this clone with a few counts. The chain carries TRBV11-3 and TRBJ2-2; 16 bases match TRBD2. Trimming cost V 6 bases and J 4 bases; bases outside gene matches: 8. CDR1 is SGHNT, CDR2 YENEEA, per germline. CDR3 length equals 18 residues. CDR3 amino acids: CASSPGLAGGRITGELFF. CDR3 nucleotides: TGTGCCAGCAGTCCGGGACTAGCGGGAGGGCGTATCACCGGGGAGCTGTTTTTT. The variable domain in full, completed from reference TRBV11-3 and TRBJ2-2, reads EAGVVQSPRYKIIEKKQPVAFWCNPISGHNTLYWYLQNLGQGPELLIRYENEEAVDDSQLPKDRFSAERLKGVDSTLKIQPAELGDSAVYLCASSPGLAGGRITGELFFGEGSRLTVL.

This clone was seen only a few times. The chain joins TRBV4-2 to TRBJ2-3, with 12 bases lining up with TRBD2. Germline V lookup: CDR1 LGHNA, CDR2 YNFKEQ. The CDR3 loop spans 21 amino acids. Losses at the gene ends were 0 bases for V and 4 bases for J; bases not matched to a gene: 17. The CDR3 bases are TGTGCCAGCAGCCAAGATCCCCCTAGCGGGAGGGCGGGGGTTGGTGCAGATACGCAGTATTTT. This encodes CASSQDPPSGRAGVGADTQYF.

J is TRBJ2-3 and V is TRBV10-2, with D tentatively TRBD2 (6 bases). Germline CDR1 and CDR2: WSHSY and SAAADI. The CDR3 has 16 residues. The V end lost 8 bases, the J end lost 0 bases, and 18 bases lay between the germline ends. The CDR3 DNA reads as TGCGCCAGCCCCCCCTCACTGCTAGCGAGCACAGATACGCAGTATTTT. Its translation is CASPPSLLASTDTQYF.